The present T cell receptor beta chain was sequenced within a study of T cell repertoires in cytomegalovirus infection (dated by TCRdb to 2018 to 2020). As for the study more broadly: Alongside well-studied HLA-B-restricted epitopes, the peptide stimulations were aimed at recently identified HLA-C-restricted CMV epitopes, whose presentation resists viral immunomodulation. The HLA type of each donor mattered for the analysis, because public TCR beta signatures pointed to carriage of CMV infection along with the matching HLA type.

Broad study findings and their caveats: In both this cohort and an independent cohort of 350 to 400 donors, the cumulative frequency of public TCR beta family members distinguished carriers of CMV infection plus the relevant HLA type. The ex vivo response was dominated by HLA-C-restricted CMV-specific TCR beta clonotypes, and the single most frequent clonotype in two of eight donors was supplied by these HLA-C-restricted clonotypes.

V sheds 6 bases and J sheds 3 bases, leaving 14 bases between their ends. In the germline V gene, CDR1 corresponds to MNHNS and CDR2 to SASEGT. The CDR3 goes from the cysteine to the phenylalanine over 14 residues. Left in the record is the CDR3 DNA by itself, 42 bases read in frame from the first base. This clonotype was seen a few times. Its antigen is unknown. No per-base quality is available; no much larger clone lies one base away. Sequencer: Illumina HiSeq 1500. Clones were called with MiXCR by TCRdb after fastp trimmed the public reads at Q25, and only in-frame beta chains were retained. Records with the same CDR3 protein are collapsed into one entry carrying the most frequent genes and DNA. This sample comprises roughly 920,000 distinct CDR3 sequences, under 40% of them detected only once. Of the sample, around an eighth is held by the ten largest clones. In light of the paper, this sample's treatment or condition label describes: in vitro stimulation with specific CMV peptide epitopes to enrich CMV-specific T cells.

The chain is encoded by TRBV6-1 joined to TRBJ1-2; too little of a D gene remains to name it. The clonotype comes from a human donor in good health (CMV status not recorded). Some clones in this sample may be carry-over from other donors' samples. Sequenced here: cultured CD8+ T cells from PBMCs, sampled from culture after CMV antigen stimulation. The sequenced DNA: TGTGCCAGCAGGCCCGTCGGAACCTACTATGGCTACACCTTC. This yields the protein CASRPVGTYYGYTF.